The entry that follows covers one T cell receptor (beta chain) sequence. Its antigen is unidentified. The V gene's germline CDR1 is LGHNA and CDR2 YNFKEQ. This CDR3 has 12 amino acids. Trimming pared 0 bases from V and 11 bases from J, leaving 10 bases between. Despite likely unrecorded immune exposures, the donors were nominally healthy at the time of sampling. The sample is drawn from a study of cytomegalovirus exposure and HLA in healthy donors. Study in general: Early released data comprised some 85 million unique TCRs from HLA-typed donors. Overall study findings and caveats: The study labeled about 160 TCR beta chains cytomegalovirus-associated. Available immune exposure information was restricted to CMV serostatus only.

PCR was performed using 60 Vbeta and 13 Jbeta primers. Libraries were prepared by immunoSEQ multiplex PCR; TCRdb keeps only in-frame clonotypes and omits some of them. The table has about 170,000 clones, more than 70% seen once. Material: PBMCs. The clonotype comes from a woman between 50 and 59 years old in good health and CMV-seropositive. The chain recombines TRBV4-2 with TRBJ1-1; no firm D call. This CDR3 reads CASSQDAGGAFF. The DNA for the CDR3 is TGTGCCAGCAGCCAAGATGCGGGCGGGGCTTTCTTT.